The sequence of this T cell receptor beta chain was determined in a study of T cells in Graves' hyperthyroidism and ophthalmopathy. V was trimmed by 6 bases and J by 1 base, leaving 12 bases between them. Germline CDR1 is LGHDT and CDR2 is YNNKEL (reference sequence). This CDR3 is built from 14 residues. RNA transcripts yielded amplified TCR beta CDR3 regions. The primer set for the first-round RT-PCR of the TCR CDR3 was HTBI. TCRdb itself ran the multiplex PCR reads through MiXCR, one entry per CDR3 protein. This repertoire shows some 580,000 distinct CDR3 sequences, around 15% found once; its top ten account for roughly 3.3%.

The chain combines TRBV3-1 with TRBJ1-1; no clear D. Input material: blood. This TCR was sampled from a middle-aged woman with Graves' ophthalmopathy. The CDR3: CASRRGATNTEAFF. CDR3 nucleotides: TGTGCCAGCAGGCGGGGAGCCACGAACACTGAAGCTTTCTTT.